These 19 T cell receptor beta chains share one sample of origin, sequenced in a study of cytomegalovirus exposure and HLA in healthy donors. Use of 60 Vbeta and 13 Jbeta primers characterized the PCR. The method was immunoSEQ multiplex PCR; TCRdb's version includes in-frame clones alone and lacks a portion of them. This sample's table has 150,000 to 200,000 clones. The sample taken for sequencing was PBMCs. All receptors come from a man aged 25-45 years in good health and CMV-seronegative.

The chain is built from TRBV5-1 and TRBJ1-2; the match to TRBD1 covers 7 bases. The CDR3 sequence is 14 residues long. The germline V gene has CDR1 SGHRS and CDR2 YFSETQ. After removal of 0 bases from V and 3 bases from J, the junction contained 2 bases not matched to a gene. The DNA for the CDR3 is TGCGCCAGCAGCTTGGACAGGGGATACTATGGCTACACCTTC. It yields the protein CASSLDRGYYGYTF. The variable domain in full, completed from reference TRBV5-1 and TRBJ1-2, reads KAGVTQTPRYLIKTRGQQVTLSCSPISGHRSVSWYQQTPGQGLQFLFEYFSETQRNKGNFPGRFSGRQFSNSRSEMNVSTLELGDSALYLCASSLDRGYYGYTFGSGTRLTVV.

This rearrangement joins TRBV6-5 to TRBJ1-2, with D uncertain. This CDR3 has 13 residues. From germline, CDR1 is MNHEY and CDR2 SVGAGI. The V end was cut by 5 bases, the J end by 7 bases, with 14 bases between. CDR3 sequence: CASSRGFWSGYTF. In DNA form, the CDR3 reads TGTGCCAGCAGTCGAGGCTTCTGGAGTGGCTACACCTTC.

The chain recombines TRBV4-1 with TRBJ2-2; TRBD1 aligns across 9 bases. V trimming: 4 bases; J trimming: 5 bases; junction bases outside the gene matches: 5. CDR3 length: 15 residues. Per the germline V gene, CDR1 is MGHRA and CDR2 is YSYEKL. In nucleotides, the CDR3 is TGCGCCAGCAGCCTTCGACAGGGGGGGACCGGGGAGCTGTTTTTT. Protein product: CASSLRQGGTGELFF.

The V gene is TRBV15, the J gene TRBJ1-2; D possibly corresponds to TRBD1 (6 bases). This CDR3 has 15 residues. Germline V lookup: CDR1 LNHNV, CDR2 YYDKDF (reference sequence). Trimming stripped 0 bases from V and 6 bases from J, with 14 bases between. CDR3 DNA sequence: TGTGCCACCAGCAGAGATCAGTCAGGGGCCCATGGCTACACCTTC. This codes for CATSRDQSGAHGYTF.

The V call is TRBV5-5, the J call TRBJ2-7, with D perhaps matching TRBD1 (6 bases). CDR1 and CDR2 from the germline V gene are SGHKS and YYEKEE (reference sequence). The V end was cut by 0 bases, the J end by 4 bases, with 14 bases between. The CDR3 is 15 amino acids. The CDR3 reads CASSLAAGVSYEQYF. In DNA, the CDR3 is TGTGCCAGCAGCTTGGCGGCAGGGGTTTCGTACGAGCAGTACTTC. The entire variable domain, with the rest obtained from reference TRBV5-5 and TRBJ2-7, is as follows: DAGVTQSPTHLIKTRGQQVTLRCSPISGHKSVSWYQQVLGQGPQFIFQYYEKEERGRGNFPDRFSARQFPNYSSELNVNALLLGDSALYLCASSLAAGVSYEQYFGPGTRLTVT.

This chain links TRBV28 with TRBJ2-4; 9 bases are a match to TRBD2. This CDR3 region has 15 residues. CDR1 MDHEN and CDR2 SYDVKM come from the germline V gene. J lost 7 bases, V lost 5 bases, and 9 bases had no gene match. The CDR3 reads CASSRLGLAMNIQYF. The CDR3 DNA reads TGTGCCAGCAGTAGGCTCGGACTAGCGATGAACATTCAGTACTTC.

The genes are TRBV5-1 and TRBJ2-1, with 12 positions matching TRBD2. Unmatched junction bases numbered 10, after V lost 3 bases and J lost 9 bases. Germline CDR1 reads SGHRS; CDR2 reads YFSETQ. The CDR3 covers 16 residues. In DNA form, the CDR3 reads TGCGCCAGCAGCTGGGCCGGGACTAGCGGGCTTGGTGAGCAGTTCTTC. Residues: CASSWAGTSGLGEQFF.

The chain employs TRBV5-1 and TRBJ2-4, with TRBD2 identical over 11 bases. The J segment lost 8 bases and the V segment lost 2 bases, leaving 6 bases of the junction unmatched. This CDR3 contains 15 residues. Germline CDR1 and CDR2: SGHRS and YFSETQ. The CDR3 DNA reads TGCGCCAGCAGCTTACTAGCGGGGGCGGGGGACATTCAGTACTTC. Residues: CASSLLAGAGDIQYF.

This sequence joins TRBV7-9 and TRBJ2-1; D possibly corresponds to TRBD1 (6 bases). Germline assignment: CDR1 SEHNR and CDR2 FQNEAQ (reference sequence). Trimming removed 5 bases at V and 9 bases at J, with 14 bases between. The length of the CDR3 is 13 residues. The CDR3 is CASSITGNGEQFF. CDR3 nucleotide sequence: TGTGCCAGCAGCATTACAGGGAATGGTGAGCAGTTCTTC.

The chain combines TRBV7-9 with TRBJ2-5, with 11 nucleotides matching TRBD2. The DNA end is a closer match to TRBJ2-7, so the J assignment may be wrong. The CDR3 is made up of 14 amino acids. The V gene's germline CDR1 is SEHNR and CDR2 FQNEAQ (reference sequence). As DNA, the CDR3 is TGTGCCAGCAGCTTTAATAGCGGGAGGGACGAGCAGTACTTC. Translating it yields CASSFNSGRDEQYF.

The rearrangement links TRBV29-1 to TRBJ1-1; TRBD1 might be the D (6 bases). Trimming shortened V by 2 bases and J by 4 bases, and 8 bases separated the two germline ends. The CDR3 has 12 residues. Germline V gene sequence: CDR1 SQVTM, CDR2 ANQGSEA. CDR3 sequence: CSVERGGTEAFF. The CDR3 nucleotides are TGCAGCGTTGAAAGGGGGGGCACTGAAGCTTTCTTT. The full variable domain, with the rest looked up from reference TRBV29-1 and TRBJ1-1, is SAVISQKPSRDICQRGTSLTIQCQVDSQVTMMFWYRQQPGQSLTLIATANQGSEATYESGFVIDKFPISRPNLTFSTLTVSNMSPEDSSIYLCSVERGGTEAFFGQGTRLTVV.

This chain uses TRBV5-4 with TRBJ2-3; D is unresolved. CDR3 length: 13 residues. The V and J ends lost 5 bases and 3 bases respectively, with 10 bases between them. Germline CDR1 reads SGHNT; CDR2 reads YYREEE (reference sequence). The CDR3 reads CASRLGSTDTQYF. CDR3 DNA sequence: TGTGCCAGCAGGCTCGGTAGTACAGATACGCAGTATTTT. The variable domain in full, with the rest retrieved from reference TRBV5-4 and TRBJ2-3, is ETGVTQSPTHLIKTRGQQVTLRCSSQSGHNTVSWYQQALGQGPQFIFQYYREEENGRGNFPPRFSGLQFPNYSSELNVNALELDDSALYLCASRLGSTDTQYFGPGTRLTVL.

The V call is TRBV5-1, the J call TRBJ1-5; 11 nucleotides agree with TRBD1. CDR3 length equals 16 residues. Germline-derived CDR1 and CDR2 are SGHRS and YFSETQ. With V trimmed by 1 base and J by 6 bases, 6 bases remained unmatched. This CDR3 is CASSLSGQGATQPQHF. CDR3 bases: TGCGCCAGCAGCTTGTCCGGACAGGGGGCGACTCAGCCCCAGCATTTT.

CDR3 sequence reads: CASSCQGITEAFF. In DNA, the CDR3 is TGTGCCAGCAGCTGTCAGGGGATCACTGAAGCTTTCTTT. The chain joins TRBV21-1 to TRBJ1-1; the table's TRBD1 call for D was not verified on the DNA. TRBV21-1 corresponds to a pseudogene. The CDR3 loop spans 13 amino acids.

The J gene is TRBJ2-1, the V gene TRBV7-2, with 12 nucleotides matching TRBD2. The V gene's germline CDR1 is SGHTA and CDR2 FQGNSA. The CDR3 contains 17 residues. Trimming removed 0 bases from V and 8 bases from J; junction bases left unmatched: 8. CDR3 residues: CASSLAPTSGSRDEQFF. DNA of the CDR3: TGTGCCAGCAGCTTAGCCCCGACTAGCGGGAGTAGAGATGAGCAGTTCTTC.

The chain is built from TRBV28 and TRBJ1-5; D might be TRBD1 (6 bases). V was cut by 5 bases and J by 7 bases, with 15 bases left in between. Germline assignment: CDR1 MDHEN and CDR2 SYDVKM. CDR3 length: 14 amino acids. CDR3 region: CASSMRGGYQPQHF. CDR3 coding DNA: TGTGCCAGCAGTATGAGGGGGGGATACCAGCCCCAGCATTTT. The full variable domain, rest sourced from reference TRBV28 and TRBJ1-5, is DVKVTQSSRYLVKRTGEKVFLECVQDMDHENMFWYRQDPGLGLRLIYFSYDVKMKEKGDIPEGYSVSREKKERFSLILESASTNQTSMYLCASSMRGGYQPQHFGDGTRLSIL.

This sequence joins TRBV2 and TRBJ1-4, with no clear D. The CDR3 length is 11 residues. V was trimmed by 6 bases and J by 7 bases, leaving 6 bases between them. Germline loops: CDR1 SNHLY, CDR2 FYNNEI. CDR3 loop: CASRESEKLFF. DNA of the CDR3: TGTGCCAGCAGAGAGAGTGAAAAACTGTTTTTT. The complete variable domain, with remaining parts taken from reference TRBV2 and TRBJ1-4, reads EPEVTQTPSHQVTQMGQEVILRCVPISNHLYFYWYRQILGQKVEFLVSFYNNEISEKSEIFDDQFSVERPDGSNFTLKIRSTKLEDSAMYFCASRESEKLFFGSGTQLSVL.

The chain has TRBV25-1 and TRBJ1-1; 10 bases fit TRBD1. CDR3 length: 14 amino acids. CDR1 MGHDK and CDR2 SYGVNS come from the germline V gene. Trimming at V came to 5 bases and at J to 1 base, leaving 1 base not matched to a gene. This chain's CDR3 is CASSWTGGNTEAFF. The CDR3 DNA reads TGTGCCAGCAGTTGGACAGGGGGGAACACTGAAGCTTTCTTT.

This chain joins TRBV5-4 and TRBJ2-1, with D maybe TRBD1 (6 bases). V shed 4 bases and J shed 7 bases, with 9 bases lying between them. Germline V lookup: CDR1 SGHNT, CDR2 YYREEE (reference sequence). The CDR3 sequence is 12 residues long. CDR3 DNA sequence: TGTGCCAGCAGCACAGGGTCAAATGAGCAGTTCTTC. Translated: CASSTGSNEQFF.